This T cell receptor (beta chain) was recovered during a study of neoadjuvant anti-PD-1 for oral cavity cancer. Study background: Patients without progression received a fourth nivolumab dose around day 43, then surgical resection on days 50-56.

With 5 bases clipped from V and 3 bases from J, the junction kept 11 bases outside the gene matches. The CDR3 has 17 residues. The germline CDR1 and CDR2 sequences are SGHVS and FQNEAQ. This clone is deemed large. Its target is not known. Tumor libraries mostly used approximately 4.9 ug genomic DNA, two replicates each. Generated by immunoSEQ multiplex PCR, the TCRdb table keeps only in-frame clones and is missing some. The profile covers approximately 15,000 clones, with around 40% appearing a single time and 35% to 50% taken by the ten largest. Sample time point: after neoadjuvant nivolumab, at surgical resection. Patients had newly diagnosed, untreated stage II-IVA oral cavity squamous cell carcinoma. Points from the study as a whole: Each response group had just a few patients in TCR analyses.

The clonotype originates from a person aged 35-80 years with oral cavity squamous cell carcinoma. The chain joins TRBV7-8 to TRBJ2-3; 10 positions match TRBD2. Sequenced here: tumor tissue, sampled after nivolumab (anti-PD-1) treatment. CDR3 residues: CASSNPSSGGMTDTQYF. The CDR3 DNA reads TGTGCCAGCAGCAATCCTTCTAGCGGGGGCATGACAGATACGCAGTATTTT.